The 12 T cell receptor beta chains reported below all come from one sample, sequenced in a study of identical twins. TCRdb processed the 5' RACE reads anew with MiXCR; each CDR3 protein has one entry. The profile shows some 230,000 distinct CDR3 sequences, around 6.5% of them singletons. This sample also appeared in a second study, on T cells expressing NK-cell markers.

The sample was CD8+ T cells sorted from blood. The receptors come from a woman aged 18-35 years in good health.

This clonotype turned up a few times. The J gene is TRBJ1-1, the V gene TRBV20-1; unclear D gene. The V gene's germline CDR1 is DFQATT and CDR2 SNEGSKA (reference sequence). The CDR3 has 13 residues. The V and J ends lost 0 bases and 7 bases respectively, with 12 bases between them. CDR3 residues: CSARDLGELEAFF. The CDR3 DNA reads as TGCAGTGCTAGAGATCTCGGGGAACTTGAAGCTTTCTTT.

The V call is TRBV27, the J call TRBJ2-1, with 7 nucleotides matching TRBD2. Germline V gene sequence: CDR1 MNHEY, CDR2 SMNVEV (reference sequence). CDR3 length: 14 amino acids. After removal of 1 base from V and 8 bases from J, the junction contained 5 bases not matched to a gene. Here the CDR3 reads CASSLWRESDEQFF. The CDR3 DNA sequence: TGTGCCAGCAGTTTATGGCGGGAGTCCGATGAGCAGTTCTTC.

This clonotype has only a few counts. CDR3 DNA: TGTGCCAGCAGCTTAGATGACAGATTCTATGGCTACACCTTC. It codes for CASSLDDRFYGYTF. The chain recombines TRBV11-2 with TRBJ1-2; TRBD1 might be the D (5 bases). This CDR3 is 14 amino acids long. V was pared by 0 bases and J by 4 bases, with 9 bases between. Germline V gives CDR1 SGHAT, CDR2 FQNNGV.

This clonotype came up a few times. This sequence joins TRBV29-1 and TRBJ1-1, with D unclear. The CDR3 covers 11 residues. Deletions cut 4 bases from V and 8 bases from J, with 11 bases between. Germline V gives CDR1 SQVTM, CDR2 ANQGSEA. CDR3 coding DNA: TGCAGCGTTGTAAGGCAAGAAGAAGCTTTCTTT. Encoded protein: CSVVRQEEAFF.

This clonotype was detected many times. V usage is TRBV7-9 and J usage is TRBJ2-7, with 9 nucleotides matching TRBD1. The CDR3 is made up of 14 amino acids. Germline CDR1 is SEHNR and CDR2 is FQNEAQ (reference sequence). Trimming removed 3 bases from V and 3 bases from J; junction bases left unmatched: 3. For the CDR3, the DNA is TGTGCCAGCAGCTTGTGGGACAGGGACTACGAGCAGTACTTC. Translating it yields CASSLWDRDYEQYF.

The CDR3 loop is CASSLEGFGAQPQHF. CDR3 in DNA: TGTGCCAGCAGCTTAGAGGGGTTTGGAGCTCAGCCCCAGCATTTT. This chain joins TRBV7-2 and TRBJ1-5; TRBD1 might be the D (5 bases). This CDR3 spans 15 amino acids. Germline V lookup: CDR1 SGHTA, CDR2 FQGNSA. The V end was cut by 1 base, the J end by 6 bases, with 13 bases between. The full variable domain, its missing parts supplied by reference TRBV7-2 and TRBJ1-5, is GAGVSQSPSNKVTEKGKDVELRCDPISGHTALYWYRQSLGQGLEFLIYFQGNSAPDKSGLPSDRFSAERTGGSVSTLTIQRTQQEDSAVYLCASSLEGFGAQPQHFGDGTRLSIL.

This clonotype has a handful of counts. The rearrangement uses TRBV11-3 and TRBJ1-5, with TRBD1 as a possible D gene (5 bases). Trimming left V 1 base short and J 9 bases short, with 10 bases between. The CDR3 contains 13 residues. The germline gives CDR1 SGHNT, CDR2 YENEEA. CDR3 DNA sequence: TGTGCCAGCAGCTTAGGCCGGGACGGGCCCCAGCATTTT. It codes for CASSLGRDGPQHF.

This clonotype has only a few counts. V is TRBV27 and J is TRBJ2-3; D call uncertain. This CDR3 region has 12 residues. Between the trimmed V and J ends, which lost 3 bases and 6 bases, there was a span of 7 bases. In germline, CDR1 is MNHEY, CDR2 SMNVEV (reference sequence). The CDR3 DNA follows: TGTGCCAGCAGTTTTTTTGGGGATACGCAGTATTTT. This translates into CASSFFGDTQYF.

The CDR3 DNA follows: TGCAGCTCAATCCAGGGGGCGCGTGGCTACACCTTC. Translating gives CSSIQGARGYTF. The V call is TRBV20-1, the J call TRBJ1-2, with 8 positions matching TRBD1. The CDR3 spans 12 residues. Germline CDR1 and CDR2: DFQATT and SNEGSKA (reference sequence).

This clonotype appeared many times. The V and J genes are TRBV6-4 and TRBJ2-3; D is unresolved. Germline CDR1 and CDR2: MRHNA and SNTAGT. The CDR3 has 13 amino acids. The ends were cut back, 0 bases at V and 2 bases at J, with 3 bases in the middle. CDR3 in DNA: TGTGCCAGCAGTGACTCGACCACAGATACGCAGTATTTT. Translating gives CASSDSTTDTQYF.

This sequence joins TRBV2 and TRBJ2-7, with no clear D. CDR1 and CDR2 (germline): SNHLY, FYNNEI. This CDR3 spans 14 amino acids. Trimming shortened V by 1 base and J by 1 base, and 8 bases separated the two germline ends. CDR3 region: CASSEGVLSYEQYF. The DNA for the CDR3 is TGTGCCAGCAGTGAAGGGGTGTTATCCTACGAGCAGTACTTC.

The gene calls are TRBV27 and TRBJ2-2; D unclear. The germline V gene encodes CDR1 MNHEY and CDR2 SMNVEV (reference sequence). Deletions cut 2 bases from V and 8 bases from J, with 9 bases between. The CDR3 totals 13 residues. CDR3 region: CASSLPTPGELFF. The CDR3 coding sequence is TGTGCCAGCAGTTTACCAACTCCTGGGGAGCTGTTTTTT.